This paragraph reports one TCR beta chain. Its antigen remains unidentified. Within one base of it there is no much larger clone, and no base qualities were kept. Including the terminal cysteine and phenylalanine, the CDR3 comprises 16 residues. Only the CDR3 region is kept as DNA, spanning 48 bases read in frame from base 1. The germline V gene (reference sequence) supplies CDR1 MNHEY and CDR2 SMNVEV. Trimming removed 3 bases from V and 3 bases from J, leaving 15 bases between the germline ends. The time point label of this sample denotes: patch test 2, 6 weeks after DPC sensitization. What this sample's treatment or condition label stands for: therapeutic diphenylcyclopropenone sensitization with weekly scalp DPC. Blood at each patch-test visit was drawn before the patch test was applied. To be eligible, patients had to be aged 18 to 70, diagnosed with alopecia and judged suitable for DPC therapy, while pregnant patients were excluded. Unfractionated whole blood was collected in Tempus Blood RNA tubes, and total RNA was extracted from that blood.

Library preparation employed RACE. Sequenced on a NextSeq 500. During library preparation, unique molecular identifiers were attached to individual cDNA molecules so that TCRs could be counted quantitatively and reproducibly. Both TCR alpha and TCR beta chains were sequenced from each blood RNA sample. The authors' pipeline ran thus. A median of roughly 98,000 TCRs per sample was observed, with a range of about 23,224 to 700,000. The Decombinator software suite was used to annotate V, J and CDR3 in the TCR reads. Every sample was subsampled to the same number of TCRs (28,000) for the PS versus PT1 abundance plots. TCRs were defined as expanded if absent before sensitization and observed at least eight times at the 2-week time point. TCRdb redid the processing of the public reads, applying fastp at Q25 and MiXCR, and retained in-frame beta chains. CDR3 protein duplicates are merged, each entry listing the most common genes and DNA. The V and J calls reflect TCRdb's pipeline rather than the authors' work. Present in this sample are 350,000 to 400,000 distinct CDR3 sequences, under 6.5% of which were seen just once. Approximately 5.4% of the sample is taken by the ten largest.

This entry comes from a study of human T cells and chemical hapten exposure (dated by TCRdb to the early 2020s). Some background on the complete study: For sensitization, 2% DPC in acetone was applied to a 2 cm by 2 cm area of upper inner arm skin. Peripheral blood TCR repertoire changes were tracked in vivo in alopecia patients during primary and secondary sensitization to the hapten diphenylcyclopropenone (DPC). Nearly 30 alopecia patients gave blood for TCR sequencing at one to four time points (pre-sensitization, 2, 6 and 24 weeks). Blood samples were taken from patients before sensitization (week 0) and then at 2, 6 and about 24 weeks after DPC sensitization. Patients additionally received weekly therapeutic DPC doses to the scalp throughout the approximately 22-week study period. The mostly female patient cohort included alopecia areata with under or over 50% scalp involvement, alopecia totalis and alopecia universalis. Patch testing on the upper back used Finn chambers containing 0.01% DPC, with scoring done after 6 days according to International Contact Dermatitis Research Group standards. Libraries were combined into a pool for sequencing, and differences in TCR yield between samples came mainly from small differences in library volumes within the pool.

The paper as a whole reports these results and caveats: Because all patients had alopecia, a presumed autoimmune disease, the immune response of the patients might differ from that of healthy individuals. Expanded TCRs formed significantly more large CDR3 similarity clusters than pre-sensitization or healthy control sets, consistent with antigen-driven responses. Repeated subsampling changed both the strength of the expansion versus patch-test correlation and the threshold at which the correlation became significant. Patch test score was positively correlated with the number of PT1 expanded TCRs, with significance at thresholds 8, 16 and 32 but not at 4. DPC sensitization did not change the number of TCRs with a frequency above 1 in 1000, and there was no evidence of changes in global repertoire structure.

This sequence was found in a woman aged 18-35 years with alopecia areata. Some clones in this sample may be carry-over from other donors' samples. The V gene is TRBV27 and the J gene is TRBJ2-1, and perhaps TRBD1 as D gene, on 7 matching bases. The source material was whole blood, sampled in connection with sensitization to the hapten diphenylcyclopropenone (DPC). The bases are TGTGCCAGCAGTTTGGGGGGACAGATCTACTACAATGAGCAGTTCTTC. Protein translation: CASSLGGQIYYNEQFF.